A selection of T cell receptor beta chains follows, all from one sample in a study of neurological immune-mediated disorders. MiXCR was run by TCRdb on the 5' RACE reads, yielding one entry per CDR3 protein. Of fewer than 55,000 distinct CDR3 sequences in the sample, about 6% were seen once. The material sequenced was CD4+ T cells from blood. The origin of the receptors is a woman in her thirties or forties in good health. Each CDR3 is given with its conserved first and last residue. The order of the fields is J gene, clone size, V gene, CDR3 length, D gene, CDR3 DNA, CDR3 protein. The D gene is left open where the match is weak. Only part of the rows carry a size: once, few, many, or a class if the clone is expanded.

J gene: TRBJ1-2
clone size: many
V gene: TRBV29-1
CDR3 length: 13
D gene: -
CDR3 DNA: TGCAGCGTTGTTAGGGAGGGGATCTATGGCTACACCTTC
CDR3 protein: CSVVREGIYGYTF

J gene: TRBJ2-7
clone size: many
V gene: TRBV28
CDR3 length: 12
D gene: -
CDR3 DNA: TGTGCCAGCAGTCCCCAGCCGTACGAGCAGTACTTC
CDR3 protein: CASSPQPYEQYF

J gene: TRBJ2-1
clone size: many
V gene: TRBV29-1
CDR3 length: 15
D gene: TRBD2
CDR3 DNA: TGCAGCGTGAGCCCCACAGCGGGAGCGAAGGTTGAGCAGTTCTTC
CDR3 protein: CSVSPTAGAKVEQFF

J gene: TRBJ2-1
clone size: many
V gene: TRBV5-6
CDR3 length: 11
D gene: -
CDR3 DNA: TGTGCCAGCAGCTTCTTAGAAGAGCAGTTCTTC
CDR3 protein: CASSFLEEQFF

J gene: TRBJ1-2
clone size: many
V gene: TRBV3-1
CDR3 length: 13
D gene: -
CDR3 DNA: TGTGCCAGCAGCTCAACGACTATCTCTGGCTACACCTTC
CDR3 protein: CASSSTTISGYTF

J gene: TRBJ1-1
clone size: many
V gene: TRBV2
CDR3 length: 13
D gene: -
CDR3 DNA: TGTGCCAGCAGTGCGGGAATAGGAACTGAAGCTTTCTTT
CDR3 protein: CASSAGIGTEAFF

J gene: TRBJ2-4
clone size: many
V gene: TRBV28
CDR3 length: 16
D gene: TRBD2
CDR3 DNA: TGTGCCAGCTCCCGGGGGGGAGTTTTGGTCAAAAACATTCAGTACTTC
CDR3 protein: CASSRGGVLVKNIQYF

J gene: TRBJ2-1
clone size: many
V gene: TRBV5-1
CDR3 length: 15
D gene: TRBD2
CDR3 DNA: TGCGCCAGCAGCTTGGTAGCGGGAGGGTATAATGAGCAGTTCTTC
CDR3 protein: CASSLVAGGYNEQFF

J gene: TRBJ2-1
clone size: many
V gene: TRBV5-6
CDR3 length: 16
D gene: -
CDR3 DNA: TGTGCCAGCAGCTCCCCAATTTGGGCATTATACAATGAGCAGTTCTTC
CDR3 protein: CASSSPIWALYNEQFF

J gene: TRBJ1-1
clone size: many
V gene: TRBV3-1
CDR3 length: 14
D gene: -
CDR3 DNA: TGTGCCAGCAGCCACGTCGGGGAGAACACTGAAGCTTTCTTT
CDR3 protein: CASSHVGENTEAFF

J gene: TRBJ2-5
clone size: many
V gene: TRBV7-8
CDR3 length: 15
D gene: TRBD1
CDR3 DNA: TGTGCCAGCAGCCCCAGGACAGGTCGAAAGGAGACCCAGTACTTC
CDR3 protein: CASSPRTGRKETQYF

J gene: TRBJ2-2
clone size: few
V gene: TRBV28
CDR3 length: 18
D gene: TRBD2
CDR3 DNA: TGTGCCAGTCGGGGGCTAGCGGGAGTCACGACCCGGGGCGGGGAGCTGTTTTTT
CDR3 protein: CASRGLAGVTTRGGELFF

J gene: TRBJ2-7
clone size: many
V gene: TRBV3-1
CDR3 length: 14
D gene: -
CDR3 DNA: TGTGCCAGCAGCCAAGAGGGGGCGAGCAACGAGCAGTACTTC
CDR3 protein: CASSQEGASNEQYF

J gene: TRBJ2-5
clone size: many
V gene: TRBV6-2/TRBV6-3
CDR3 length: 15
D gene: -
CDR3 DNA: TGTGCCAGCAGTTATTGGGACAGGACTAGAGAGACCCAGTACTTC
CDR3 protein: CASSYWDRTRETQYF

J gene: TRBJ1-5
clone size: -
V gene: TRBV19
CDR3 length: 15
D gene: -
CDR3 DNA: TGTGCCAGTAGTTCTGTCGGCCAGAAAAATCAGCCCCAGCATTTT
CDR3 protein: CASSSVGQKNQPQHF

J gene: TRBJ1-4
clone size: many
V gene: TRBV5-1
CDR3 length: 15
D gene: TRBD1
CDR3 DNA: TGCGCCAGCAGTCCGATCGGGACAGGGGGCGAAAAACTGTTTTTT
CDR3 protein: CASSPIGTGGEKLFF

J gene: TRBJ2-1
clone size: many
V gene: TRBV7-2
CDR3 length: 18
D gene: -
CDR3 DNA: TGTGCCAGCAGAACTCGTTTGGGTTCAGGTGGCCTTCGCAATGAGCAGTTCTTC
CDR3 protein: CASRTRLGSGGLRNEQFF

J gene: TRBJ2-1
clone size: many
V gene: TRBV6-2/TRBV6-3
CDR3 length: 15
D gene: -
CDR3 DNA: TGTGCCAGCAGCTCAGCGAAAAGCTCCTACAATGAGCAGTTCTTC
CDR3 protein: CASSSAKSSYNEQFF

J gene: TRBJ2-1
clone size: many
V gene: TRBV4-2
CDR3 length: 17
D gene: -
CDR3 DNA: TGTGCCAGCAGCCAAGGGGTACTAGCAATCAGGATTGATGAGCAGTTCTTC
CDR3 protein: CASSQGVLAIRIDEQFF

J gene: TRBJ1-6
clone size: many
V gene: TRBV5-1
CDR3 length: 15
D gene: -
CDR3 DNA: TGCGCCAGCAGCTTATATCCAGGGGCGGATTCACCCCTCCACTTT
CDR3 protein: CASSLYPGADSPLHF

J gene: TRBJ2-7
clone size: once
V gene: TRBV13
CDR3 length: 17
D gene: TRBD2
CDR3 DNA: TGTGCCAGCAGCTACACCCTCGGACTAGCGGGCACCTACGAGCAGTACTTC
CDR3 protein: CASSYTLGLAGTYEQYF

J gene: TRBJ2-2
clone size: many
V gene: TRBV5-6
CDR3 length: 15
D gene: TRBD2
CDR3 DNA: TGTGCCAGCAGCTGGGGACTAGCGGAGCGCGGGGAGCTGTTTTTT
CDR3 protein: CASSWGLAERGELFF

J gene: TRBJ2-7
clone size: many
V gene: TRBV20-1
CDR3 length: 15
D gene: TRBD1
CDR3 DNA: TGCAGTGCTAGAGAAGGGAACAGGGGTGGTGGCGAGCAGTACTTC
CDR3 protein: CSAREGNRGGGEQYF

J gene: TRBJ1-1
clone size: many
V gene: TRBV28
CDR3 length: 13
D gene: -
CDR3 DNA: TGTGCCAGCAGTGCGCAGGCGAACACTGAAGCTTTCTTT
CDR3 protein: CASSAQANTEAFF

J gene: TRBJ1-5
clone size: many
V gene: TRBV12-3/TRBV12-4
CDR3 length: 15
D gene: -
CDR3 DNA: TGTGCCAGCAGTTGGACGGGGGAGTATAATCAGCCCCAGCATTTT
CDR3 protein: CASSWTGEYNQPQHF

J gene: TRBJ2-7
clone size: many
V gene: TRBV14
CDR3 length: 14
D gene: TRBD2
CDR3 DNA: TGTGCCAGCACCATGACTAGCGGGAAATACGAGCAGTACTTC
CDR3 protein: CASTMTSGKYEQYF

J gene: TRBJ2-3
clone size: many
V gene: TRBV10-3
CDR3 length: 11
D gene: -
CDR3 DNA: TGTGCCATCAGCGCCCTCGATACGCAGTATTTT
CDR3 protein: CAISALDTQYF

J gene: TRBJ2-5
clone size: many
V gene: TRBV5-5
CDR3 length: 14
D gene: -
CDR3 DNA: TGTGCCAGCAGCTTGAGTTCAGGGCAAGAGACCCAGTACTTC
CDR3 protein: CASSLSSGQETQYF

J gene: TRBJ1-4
clone size: many
V gene: TRBV29-1
CDR3 length: 14
D gene: -
CDR3 DNA: TGCAGCGTTGAAGACGGCAAAGGAGTTGAAAAACTGTTTTTT
CDR3 protein: CSVEDGKGVEKLFF

J gene: TRBJ2-7
clone size: many
V gene: TRBV3-1
CDR3 length: 12
D gene: -
CDR3 DNA: TGTGCCAGCAGCCAGGCAGGGAACGAGCAGTACTTC
CDR3 protein: CASSQAGNEQYF